This is a list of T cell receptor beta chains from one sample in a study of neoadjuvant anti-PD-1 for oral cavity cancer. Data came from immunoSEQ multiplex PCR; TCRdb stores just in-frame clones and leaves some out. The sample consists of just over 65,000 clones, about 88% of them appearing once. The sequences come from PBMCs, collected after nivolumab (anti-PD-1) treatment. These receptor sequences come from a person aged 35 to 85 with oral cavity squamous cell carcinoma. Both conserved end residues are part of each CDR3. A D gene is named only where the DNA matches it firmly. The size entry is marked missing in some rows and otherwise reads once, few, many or a size class.

v_call	j_call	cdr3_length	d_call	clone_size	cdr3_aa	cdr3_nt
TRBV10-1	TRBJ2-1	15	TRBD2	NA	CASSESGTSRNEQFF	TGCGCCAGCAGTGAGTCAGGGACTAGCCGAAATGAGCAGTTCTTC
TRBV6-5	TRBJ1-1	12	NA	NA	CASSDNPDEAFF	TGTGCCAGCAGTGACAACCCAGATGAAGCTTTCTTT
TRBV6-5	TRBJ2-7	14	NA	NA	CASSPRRTAYEQYF	TGTGCCAGCAGTCCTCGTAGGACCGCCTACGAGCAGTACTTC
TRBV28	TRBJ2-3	17	TRBD2	NA	CASSAGTSGTRTDTQYF	TGTGCCAGCAGTGCAGGGACTAGCGGGACCCGCACAGATACGCAGTATTTT
TRBV27	TRBJ2-7	15	TRBD2	NA	CASKGGTSGTYEQYF	TGTGCCAGCAAAGGTGGAACTAGCGGGACTTACGAGCAGTACTTC
TRBV6-4	TRBJ2-7	15	TRBD2	NA	CASSDQLAGSYEQYF	TGTGCCAGCAGTGATCAACTAGCGGGCTCCTACGAGCAGTACTTC
TRBV2	TRBJ1-2	13	NA	NA	CASSVQVNYGYTF	TGTGCCAGCAGTGTGCAAGTTAACTATGGCTACACCTTC
TRBV28	TRBJ2-7	15	TRBD1	NA	CASNGKGTGLYEQYF	TGTGCCAGCAACGGGAAAGGGACAGGACTCTACGAGCAGTACTTC
TRBV18	TRBJ1-2	13	NA	NA	CASSPMEVKGYTF	TGTGCCAGCTCACCAATGGAGGTGAAAGGCTACACCTTC
TRBV27	TRBJ1-3	16	NA	NA	CASSLSGAASGNTIYF	TGTGCCAGCAGTTTGTCGGGGGCTGCCTCTGGAAACACCATATATTTT
TRBV5-1	TRBJ2-1	14	NA	NA	CASSFGGQHNEQFF	TGCGCCAGCAGCTTCGGGGGACAACACAATGAGCAGTTCTTC
TRBV14	TRBJ2-3	13	NA	few	CASSLPGTDTQYF	TGTGCCAGCAGCCTCCCCGGCACAGATACGCAGTATTTT
TRBV7-2	TRBJ2-7	14	NA	NA	CASSFTGTSYEQYF	TGTGCCAGCAGCTTCACAGGGACTTCCTACGAGCAGTACTTC
TRBV28	TRBJ1-1	16	TRBD1	NA	CASSTPLGGGRTEAFF	TGTGCCAGCAGCACCCCCTTAGGGGGCGGTAGGACTGAAGCTTTCTTT
TRBV29-1	TRBJ1-1	11	NA	NA	CSVTYGGEAFF	TGCAGCGTGACCTACGGAGGTGAAGCTTTCTTT
TRBV10-3	TRBJ1-1	13	NA	NA	CAISEGLNTEAFF	TGTGCCATCAGTGAAGGGCTGAACACTGAAGCTTTCTTT
TRBV19	TRBJ2-3	13	NA	NA	CASSSRGADTQYF	TGTGCCAGTAGTTCCCGCGGGGCGGATACGCAGTATTTT